One and the same sample provided the 5 T cell receptor beta chains below, sequenced in a study of blood T cell repertoires in COVID-19. Profiled with immunoSEQ multiplex PCR; TCRdb holds only in-frame clones, not every one. This sample has roughly 230,000 clones, with 83% found just once. The sample was peripheral blood. Receptors were obtained from a human donor in a cohort sampled during active COVID-19.

This clone appeared a single time. Other DNA sequences in this specimen translate into the identical CDR3. This chain connects TRBV18 to TRBJ2-3, with D tentatively TRBD2 (6 bases). Trimming pared 3 bases from V and 6 bases from J, leaving 7 bases between. The germline CDR1 and CDR2 sequences are KGHSH and LQKENI. The CDR3 runs to 12 residues. This CDR3 is CASSPEGDTQYF. The CDR3 DNA sequence: TGTGCCAGCTCACCGGAGGGGGATACGCAGTATTTT.

The chain links TRBV21-1 to TRBJ1-3. TRBV21-1 is a pseudogene locus. The length of the CDR3 is 15 residues. The CDR3 protein is CASSKNRSSGNTIYF. The CDR3 DNA reads as TGTGCCAGCAGCAAAAATAGGAGCTCTGGAAACACCATATATTTT.

This chain links TRBV30 with TRBJ1-5; the D is unclear. The ends were cut back, 0 bases at V and 3 bases at J, with 15 bases in the middle. The CDR3 totals 16 residues. CDR1 and CDR2 from the germline V gene are GTSNPN and SVGIG (reference sequence). CDR3 sequence (DNA): TGTGCCTGGAGTGTAAATTCCGGCGGATCCAATCAGCCCCAGCATTTT. Amino acids: CAWSVNSGGSNQPQHF.

The table lists this clone with a count of one. This chain connects TRBV18 to TRBJ2-4; D is possibly TRBD1 (5 bases). Germline CDR1 KGHSH, CDR2 LQKENI. The CDR3 sequence is 15 residues long. Trimming cost V 3 bases and J 0 bases, with 9 bases left between them. CDR3 loop: CASSPGPLAKNIQYF. The CDR3 coding sequence is TGTGCCAGCTCACCGGGGCCCCTAGCCAAAAACATTCAGTACTTC.

This CDR3 is CASSPESGAAHSPLHF. The CDR3 DNA reads TGTGCCAGCTCACCAGAATCAGGGGCCGCGCATTCACCCCTCCACTTT. The chain combines TRBV18 with TRBJ1-6; TRBD1 might be the D (6 bases). This CDR3 is built from 16 residues. Germline lookup yields CDR1 KGHSH and CDR2 LQKENI. V lost 2 bases and J 8 bases, leaving 16 bases between the germline ends.